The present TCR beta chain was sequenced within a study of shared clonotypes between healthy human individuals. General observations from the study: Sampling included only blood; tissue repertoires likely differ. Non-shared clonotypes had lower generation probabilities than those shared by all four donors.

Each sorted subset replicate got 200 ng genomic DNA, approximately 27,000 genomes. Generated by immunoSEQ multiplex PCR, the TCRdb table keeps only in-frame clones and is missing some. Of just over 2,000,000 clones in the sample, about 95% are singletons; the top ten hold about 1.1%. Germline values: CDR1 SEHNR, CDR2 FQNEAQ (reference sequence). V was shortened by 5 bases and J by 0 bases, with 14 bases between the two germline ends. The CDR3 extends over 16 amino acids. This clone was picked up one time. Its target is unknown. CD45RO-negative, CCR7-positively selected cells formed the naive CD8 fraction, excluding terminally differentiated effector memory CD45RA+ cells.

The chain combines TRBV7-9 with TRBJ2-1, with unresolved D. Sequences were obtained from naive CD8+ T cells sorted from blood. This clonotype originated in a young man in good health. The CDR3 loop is CASSPPATLSYNEQFF. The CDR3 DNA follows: TGTGCCAGCAGCCCCCCAGCGACCCTCTCCTACAATGAGCAGTTCTTC.